Listed here are 10 T cell receptor beta chains from one sample, sequenced in a study of blood T cell repertoires in COVID-19. Clones were sequenced by immunoSEQ multiplex PCR, and TCRdb holds only the in-frame ones, with some missing. The sample lists about 45,000 clones; approximately 86% were seen once. The sequenced material came from peripheral blood. These receptors were obtained from a man in his fifties or sixties with active COVID-19.

The rearrangement uses TRBV4-1 and TRBJ2-1; 7 bases are a match to TRBD1. J gave up 2 bases and V 5 bases, and 6 bases lay outside the gene matches. The CDR3 extends over 15 amino acids. Germline V CDR1 and CDR2: MGHRA, YSYEKL. CDR3 sequence reads: CASSTTGVPYNEQFF. The CDR3 nucleotides are TGCGCCAGCAGCACAACAGGGGTCCCCTACAATGAGCAGTTCTTC.

This clone was detected once. The J gene is TRBJ1-1, the V gene TRBV9; 9 bases are shared with TRBD1. The length of the CDR3 is 14 residues. The V segment lost 0 bases and the J segment 7 bases; nucleotides outside the gene matches: 4. Germline assignment: CDR1 SGDLS and CDR2 YYNGEE. CDR3 sequence (DNA): TGTGCCAGCAGCGTAGACCCGACAGGGGGTGAAGCTTTCTTT. Protein sequence: CASSVDPTGGEAFF. Looking up the rest from reference TRBV9 and TRBJ1-1 gives the full variable domain: DSGVTQTPKHLITATGQRVTLRCSPRSGDLSVYWYQQSLDQGLQFLIQYYNGEERAKGNILERFSAQQFPDLHSELNLSSLELGDSALYFCASSVDPTGGEAFFGQGTRLTVV.

This clone was counted a few times. The chain uses TRBV2 and TRBJ1-4; 12 positions agree with TRBD1. This CDR3 is 15 amino acids long. Trimming removed 6 bases from V and 10 bases from J; junction bases left unmatched: 9. The germline V gene has CDR1 SNHLY and CDR2 FYNNEI. CDR3 DNA: TGTGCCAGCAGCCCCATGGGACAGGGGGCAGGAAAACTGTTTTTT. Translating gives CASSPMGQGAGKLFF.

The chain is built from TRBV24-1 and TRBJ1-2, with D tentatively TRBD1 (5 bases). The CDR3 loop spans 13 amino acids. Germline assignment: CDR1 KGHDR and CDR2 SFDVKD. V was pared by 6 bases and J by 1 base, with 8 bases between. The CDR3 is CATSQGSNYGYTF. The DNA for the CDR3 is TGTGCCACCAGTCAGGGAAGTAACTATGGCTACACCTTC.

This chain uses TRBV11-2 with TRBJ1-5, with D unresolved. Between the trimmed V and J ends, which lost 1 base and 7 bases, there was a span of 11 bases. The CDR3 runs 14 residues. Germline values: CDR1 SGHAT, CDR2 FQNNGV. The CDR3 region has the DNA TGTGCCAGCAGCTTAGCGTCAACATCGCAGCCCCAGCATTTT. Translated: CASSLASTSQPQHF.

The rearrangement links TRBV4-2 to TRBJ2-1; 14 bases line up with TRBD2. The ends lost 4 bases at V and 8 bases at J; junction bases unmatched: 7. Germline V gene data show CDR1 as LGHNA and CDR2 as YNFKEQ. The CDR3 runs to 16 residues. CDR3 sequence (DNA): TGTGCCAGCAGCCTCGGACTAGCGGGAGGTACATATGAGCAGTTCTTC. Its translation: CASSLGLAGGTYEQFF.

The chain employs TRBV24-1 and TRBJ2-7; D remains ambiguous. This CDR3 comprises 13 residues. With 2 bases removed from V and 3 bases from J, the gap between germline ends came to 7 bases. CDR1 and CDR2 (germline): KGHDR, SFDVKD. The CDR3 bases are TGTGCCACCAGTGATTCTGGCAACTACGAGCAGTACTTC. It yields the protein CATSDSGNYEQYF.

The chain's CDR3 is CASSLNSDRPTYYEQYF. The CDR3 DNA reads TGTGCCAGCAGTTTGAACTCCGACAGACCCACTTACTACGAGCAGTACTTC. The rearrangement uses TRBV28 and TRBJ2-7; D is perhaps TRBD1 (5 bases). The CDR3 extends over 17 amino acids. The germline V gene encodes CDR1 MDHEN and CDR2 SYDVKM. Trimming took off 3 bases at V and 3 bases at J, with 21 bases between the two ends.

This clone has just one count. This chain links TRBV15 with TRBJ2-2, with a weak D call TRBD1 (5 bases). V was trimmed by 5 bases and J by 4 bases, leaving 11 bases between them. CDR1 is LNHNV, CDR2 YYDKDF, per germline (reference sequence). This CDR3 spans 14 amino acids. The DNA of the CDR3 is TGTGCCACCAGCCATTCAGGGCCCACCGGGGAGCTGTTTTTT. As protein: CATSHSGPTGELFF.

The chain links TRBV7-2 to TRBJ2-6, with D perhaps matching TRBD1 (6 bases). This CDR3 has 18 residues. The V gene's germline CDR1 is SGHTA and CDR2 FQGNSA. Deletions cut 0 bases from V and 4 bases from J, with 16 bases between. Written as DNA, the CDR3 is TGTGCCAGCAGCTTAGCGTCGGTACAGGGCCTCGGGGCCAACGTCCTGACTTTC. This encodes CASSLASVQGLGANVLTF.